Shown below are 6 T cell receptor beta chains from a single sample sequenced in a study of blood T cell repertoires in COVID-19. The table came from immunoSEQ multiplex PCR; TCRdb's copy has only in-frame clones and leaves some out. The table records approximately 190,000 clones, less than 90% of them present only once. The specimen was peripheral blood. The source is a man between 65 and 85 years old with active or convalescent COVID-19.

CDR3 region: CASSEARQAYNYGYTF. CDR3 nucleotides: TGTGCCAGCAGTGAAGCACGACAGGCCTATAACTATGGCTACACCTTC. This chain links TRBV2 with TRBJ1-2; a weak D match, TRBD1 (6 bases). The V and J ends lost 0 bases and 1 base respectively, with 12 bases between them. This CDR3 contains 16 residues. Germline CDR1 SNHLY, CDR2 FYNNEI. The whole variable domain, remainder taken from reference TRBV2 and TRBJ1-2, is EPEVTQTPSHQVTQMGQEVILRCVPISNHLYFYWYRQILGQKVEFLVSFYNNEISEKSEIFDDQFSVERPDGSNFTLKIRSTKLEDSAMYFCASSEARQAYNYGYTFGSGTRLTVV.

The rearrangement joins TRBV5-1 to TRBJ1-1; TRBD1 matches at 7 bases. Germline-derived CDR1 and CDR2 are SGHRS and YFSETQ. The CDR3 length is 13 residues. Germline trimming cut 4 bases from V and 1 base from J; bases unmatched to any gene: 1. Here the CDR3 DNA reads TGCGCCAGCAGCAACAGGGGGAACACTGAAGCTTTCTTT. Translation gives CASSNRGNTEAFF. Full variable domain (outside the CDR3, taken from reference TRBV5-1 and TRBJ1-1): KAGVTQTPRYLIKTRGQQVTLSCSPISGHRSVSWYQQTPGQGLQFLFEYFSETQRNKGNFPGRFSGRQFSNSRSEMNVSTLELGDSALYLCASSNRGNTEAFFGQGTRLTVV.

The chain uses TRBV13 and TRBJ2-1, with 9 bases matching TRBD2. The CDR3 is 15 amino acids. With 5 bases clipped from V and 2 bases from J, the junction kept 4 bases outside the gene matches. Germline V gives CDR1 PRHDT, CDR2 FYEKMQ (reference sequence). Written as DNA, the CDR3 is TGTGCCAGCAGCGATAGCGGGGGAGCCTACAATGAGCAGTTCTTC. It is translated as CASSDSGGAYNEQFF. The complete variable domain, with remaining parts taken from reference TRBV13 and TRBJ2-1, reads AAGVIQSPRHLIKEKRETATLKCYPIPRHDTVYWYQQGPGQDPQFLISFYEKMQSDKGSIPDRFSAQQFSDYHSELNMSSLELGDSALYFCASSDSGGAYNEQFFGPGTRLTVL.

V usage is TRBV5-1 and J usage is TRBJ2-7; perhaps TRBD2 as D (6 bases). Deletions cut 1 base from V and 3 bases from J, with 11 bases between. This CDR3 is built from 14 residues. Germline CDR1 reads SGHRS; CDR2 reads YFSETQ. CDR3 protein: CASSLNGGIYEQYF. As DNA, the CDR3 is TGCGCCAGCAGCTTGAATGGGGGGATCTACGAGCAGTACTTC.

This clone was detected only once. The chain couples TRBV6-6 to TRBJ2-4; the D gene is possibly TRBD1 (7 bases). The ends were cut back, 5 bases at V and 3 bases at J, with 20 bases in the middle. This CDR3 is built from 17 residues. Germline V CDR1 and CDR2: MNHNY, SVGAGI (reference sequence). The CDR3, as DNA: TGTGCCAGCAGTCCAACTGGCAGGGGGGCCGGCAAAAACATTCAGTACTTC. Translation: CASSPTGRGAGKNIQYF.

The J gene is TRBJ2-3, the V gene TRBV5-1; D remains unclear. The CDR3 sequence is 15 residues long. CDR1 and CDR2 (germline): SGHRS, YFSETQ. Trimming removed 1 base at V and 0 bases at J, with 9 bases between. CDR3 residues: CASSLLATSTDTQYF. In DNA form, the CDR3 reads TGCGCCAGCAGCTTGCTCGCGACTAGCACAGATACGCAGTATTTT.